This T cell receptor (beta chain) was retrieved from a study of cytomegalovirus exposure and HLA in healthy donors. Germline V gene sequence: CDR1 LNHDA, CDR2 SQIVND (reference sequence). With 6 bases removed from V and 2 bases from J, the gap between germline ends came to 11 bases. This CDR3 has 14 amino acids. 60 Vbeta and 13 Jbeta primers were used in PCR. This table comes from immunoSEQ multiplex PCR, and its TCRdb copy is limited to in-frame clones, with some not included. The data show 200,000 to 250,000 clones, 75% to 80% seen once. Sequences were obtained from PBMCs. This sequence joins TRBV19 and TRBJ1-5, with D perhaps matching TRBD1 (6 bases). This receptor was identified in a man aged 18 to 30 in good health and CMV-seronegative. CDR3 loop: CASSRGGRNQPQHF. CDR3 DNA sequence: TGTGCCAGTAGCCGAGGGGGACGCAATCAGCCCCAGCATTTT.